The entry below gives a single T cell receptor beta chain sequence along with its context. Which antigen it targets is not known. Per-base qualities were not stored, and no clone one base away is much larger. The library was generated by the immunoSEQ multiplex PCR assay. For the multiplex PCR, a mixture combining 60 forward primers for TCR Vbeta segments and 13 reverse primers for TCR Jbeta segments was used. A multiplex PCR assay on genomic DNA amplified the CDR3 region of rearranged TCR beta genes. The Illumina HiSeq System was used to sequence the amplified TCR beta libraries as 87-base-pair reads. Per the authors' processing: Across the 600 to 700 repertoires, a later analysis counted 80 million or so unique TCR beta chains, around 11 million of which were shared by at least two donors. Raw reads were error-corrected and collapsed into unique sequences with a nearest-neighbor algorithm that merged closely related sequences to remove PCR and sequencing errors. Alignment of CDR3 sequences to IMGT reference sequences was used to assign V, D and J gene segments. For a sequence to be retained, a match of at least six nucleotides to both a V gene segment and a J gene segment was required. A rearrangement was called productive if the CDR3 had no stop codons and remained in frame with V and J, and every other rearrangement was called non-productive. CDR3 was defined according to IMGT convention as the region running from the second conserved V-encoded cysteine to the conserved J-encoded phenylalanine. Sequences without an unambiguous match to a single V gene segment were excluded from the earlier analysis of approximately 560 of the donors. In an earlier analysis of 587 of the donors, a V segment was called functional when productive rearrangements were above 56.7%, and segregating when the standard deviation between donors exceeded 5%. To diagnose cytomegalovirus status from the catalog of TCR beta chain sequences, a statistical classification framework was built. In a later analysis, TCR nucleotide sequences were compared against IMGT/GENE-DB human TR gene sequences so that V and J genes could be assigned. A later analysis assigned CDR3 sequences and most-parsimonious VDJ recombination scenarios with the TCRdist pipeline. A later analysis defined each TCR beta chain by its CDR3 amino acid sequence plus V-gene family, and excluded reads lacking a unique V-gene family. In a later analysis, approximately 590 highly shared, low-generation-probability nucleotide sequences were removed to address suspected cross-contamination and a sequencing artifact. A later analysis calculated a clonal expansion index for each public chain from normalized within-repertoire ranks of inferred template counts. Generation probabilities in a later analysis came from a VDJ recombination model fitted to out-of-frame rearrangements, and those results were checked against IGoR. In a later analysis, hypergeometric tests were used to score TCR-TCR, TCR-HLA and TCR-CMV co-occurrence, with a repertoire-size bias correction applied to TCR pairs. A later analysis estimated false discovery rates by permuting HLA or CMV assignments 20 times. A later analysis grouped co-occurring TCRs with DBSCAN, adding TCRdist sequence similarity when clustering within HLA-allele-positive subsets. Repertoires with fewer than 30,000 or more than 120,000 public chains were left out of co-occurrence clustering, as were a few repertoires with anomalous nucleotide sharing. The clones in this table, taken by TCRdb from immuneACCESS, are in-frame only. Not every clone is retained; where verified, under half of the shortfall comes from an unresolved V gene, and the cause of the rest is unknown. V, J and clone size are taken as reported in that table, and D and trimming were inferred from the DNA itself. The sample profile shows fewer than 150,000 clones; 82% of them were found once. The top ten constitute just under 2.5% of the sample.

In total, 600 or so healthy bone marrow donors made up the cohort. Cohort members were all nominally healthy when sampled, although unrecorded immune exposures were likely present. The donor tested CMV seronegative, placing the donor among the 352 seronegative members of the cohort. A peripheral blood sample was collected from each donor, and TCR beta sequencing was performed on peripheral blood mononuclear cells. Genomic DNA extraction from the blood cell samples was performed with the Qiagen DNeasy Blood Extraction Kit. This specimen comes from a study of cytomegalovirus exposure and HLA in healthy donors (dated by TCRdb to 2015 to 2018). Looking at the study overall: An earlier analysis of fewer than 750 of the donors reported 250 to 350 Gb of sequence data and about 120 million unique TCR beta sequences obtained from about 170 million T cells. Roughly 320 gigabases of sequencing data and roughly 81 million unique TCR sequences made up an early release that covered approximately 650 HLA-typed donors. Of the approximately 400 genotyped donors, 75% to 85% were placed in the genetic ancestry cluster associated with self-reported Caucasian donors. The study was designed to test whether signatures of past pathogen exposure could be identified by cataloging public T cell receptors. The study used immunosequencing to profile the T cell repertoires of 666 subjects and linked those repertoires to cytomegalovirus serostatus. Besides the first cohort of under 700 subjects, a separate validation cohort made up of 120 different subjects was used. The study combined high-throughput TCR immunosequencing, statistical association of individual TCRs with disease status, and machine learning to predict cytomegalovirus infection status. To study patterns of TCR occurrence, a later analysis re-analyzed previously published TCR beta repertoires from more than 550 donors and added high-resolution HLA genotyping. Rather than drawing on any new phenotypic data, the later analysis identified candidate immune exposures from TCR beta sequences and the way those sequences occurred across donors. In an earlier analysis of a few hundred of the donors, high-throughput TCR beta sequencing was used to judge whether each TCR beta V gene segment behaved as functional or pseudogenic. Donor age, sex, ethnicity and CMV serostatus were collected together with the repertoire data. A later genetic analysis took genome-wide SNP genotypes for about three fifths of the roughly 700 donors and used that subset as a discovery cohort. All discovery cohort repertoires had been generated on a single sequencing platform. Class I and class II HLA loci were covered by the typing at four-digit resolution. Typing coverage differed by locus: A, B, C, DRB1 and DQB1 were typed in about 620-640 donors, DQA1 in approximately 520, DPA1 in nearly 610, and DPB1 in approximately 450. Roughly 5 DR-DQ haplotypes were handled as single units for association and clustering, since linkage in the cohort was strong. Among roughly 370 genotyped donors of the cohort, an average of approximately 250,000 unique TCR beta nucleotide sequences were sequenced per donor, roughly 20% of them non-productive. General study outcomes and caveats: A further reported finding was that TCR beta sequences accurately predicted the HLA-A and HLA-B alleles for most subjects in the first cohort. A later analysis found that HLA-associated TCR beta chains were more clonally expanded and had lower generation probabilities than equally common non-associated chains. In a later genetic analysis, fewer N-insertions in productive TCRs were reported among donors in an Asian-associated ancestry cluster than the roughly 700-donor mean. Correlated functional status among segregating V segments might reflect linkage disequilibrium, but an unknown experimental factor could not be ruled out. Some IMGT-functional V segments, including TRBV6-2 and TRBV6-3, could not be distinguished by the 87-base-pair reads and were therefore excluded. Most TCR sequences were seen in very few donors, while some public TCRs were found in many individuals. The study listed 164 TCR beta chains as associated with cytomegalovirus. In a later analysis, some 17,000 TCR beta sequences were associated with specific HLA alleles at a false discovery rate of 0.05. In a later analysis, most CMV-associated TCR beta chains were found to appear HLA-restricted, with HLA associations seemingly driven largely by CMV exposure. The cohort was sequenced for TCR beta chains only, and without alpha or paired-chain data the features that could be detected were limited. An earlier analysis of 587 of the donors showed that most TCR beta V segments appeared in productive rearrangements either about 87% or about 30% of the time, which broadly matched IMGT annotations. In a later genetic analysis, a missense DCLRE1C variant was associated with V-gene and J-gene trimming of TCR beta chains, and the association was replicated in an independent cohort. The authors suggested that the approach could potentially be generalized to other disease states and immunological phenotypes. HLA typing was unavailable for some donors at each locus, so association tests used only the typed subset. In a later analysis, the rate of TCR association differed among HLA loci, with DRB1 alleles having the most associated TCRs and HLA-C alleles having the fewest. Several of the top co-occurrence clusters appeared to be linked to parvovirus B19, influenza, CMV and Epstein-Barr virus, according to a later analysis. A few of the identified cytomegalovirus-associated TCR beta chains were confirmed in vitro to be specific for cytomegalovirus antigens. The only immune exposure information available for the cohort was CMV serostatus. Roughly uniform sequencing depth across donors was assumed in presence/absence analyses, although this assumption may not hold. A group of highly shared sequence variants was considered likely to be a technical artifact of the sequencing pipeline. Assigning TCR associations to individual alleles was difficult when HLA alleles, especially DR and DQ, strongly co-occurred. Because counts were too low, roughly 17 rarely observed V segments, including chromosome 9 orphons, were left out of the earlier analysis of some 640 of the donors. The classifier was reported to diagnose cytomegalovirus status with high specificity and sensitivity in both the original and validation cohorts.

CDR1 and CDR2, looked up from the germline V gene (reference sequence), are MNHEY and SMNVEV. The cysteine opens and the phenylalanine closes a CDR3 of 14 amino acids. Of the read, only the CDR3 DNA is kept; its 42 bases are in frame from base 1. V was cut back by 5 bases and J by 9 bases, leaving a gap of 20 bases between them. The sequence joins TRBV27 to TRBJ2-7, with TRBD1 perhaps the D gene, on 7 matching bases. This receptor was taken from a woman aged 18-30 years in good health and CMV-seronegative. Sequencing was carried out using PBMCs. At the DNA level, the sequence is TGTGCCAGCAGTCCGGGGGACAGCTCGCGGGTGCAGTACTTC. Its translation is CASSPGDSSRVQYF.